Each of the 28 T cell receptor beta chains below was sequenced from the same sample in a study of blood T cell repertoires in COVID-19. Repertoires were generated with immunoSEQ multiplex PCR, while TCRdb's copy carries only in-frame clones and drops some. The table includes some 350,000 clones, around 90% detected once. The material sequenced was peripheral blood. Receptors were obtained from a man between 18 and 29 years old with active or convalescent COVID-19.

This clone showed up just once. The chain combines TRBV28 with TRBJ2-1; 13 positions agree with TRBD2. CDR3 size: 17 residues. V was pared by 3 bases and J by 4 bases, with 6 bases of the junction left unmatched. Germline CDR1 is MDHEN and CDR2 is SYDVKM. Here the CDR3 DNA reads TGTGCCAGCAGTTTTTGGGGACTAGCGGGGAATTACAATGAGCAGTTCTTC. Amino acids: CASSFWGLAGNYNEQFF.

V and J are TRBV5-6 and TRBJ1-1; D perhaps matches TRBD1 (5 bases). The CDR3 covers 14 residues. V gave up 7 bases and J gave up 0 bases, with 13 bases separating them. Germline V gene sequence: CDR1 SGHDT, CDR2 YYEEEE. CDR3 loop: CASHGGHLNTEAFF. The CDR3 nucleotides are TGTGCCAGCCACGGTGGACATTTGAACACTGAAGCTTTCTTT. The complete variable domain, with remaining parts taken from reference TRBV5-6 and TRBJ1-1, reads DAGVTQSPTHLIKTRGQQVTLRCSPKSGHDTVSWYQQALGQGPQFIFQYYEEEERQRGNFPDRFSGHQFPNYSSELNVNALLLGDSALYLCASHGGHLNTEAFFGQGTRLTVV.

In the case of this clone: One end of the junction fails to match germline, which may point to a read error. This sequence joins TRBV28 and TRBJ1-2; D not certain. The germline V gene has CDR1 MDHEN and CDR2 SYDVKM. This CDR3 has 15 amino acids. The CDR3 DNA sequence: TGTGCCAGCAGCTTATCGGCCCCAGGTTCTTATGGCTACACCTTC. This translates into CASSLSAPGSYGYTF.

V and J are TRBV28 and TRBJ1-1, with TRBD1 as a possible D gene (5 bases). This CDR3 spans 13 amino acids. CDR1 MDHEN and CDR2 SYDVKM come from the germline V gene. V lost 1 base and J 7 bases, leaving 10 bases between the germline ends. Here the CDR3 reads CASSLLGRNEAFF. The CDR3 DNA follows: TGTGCCAGCAGTTTATTGGGGCGGAATGAAGCTTTCTTT.

V usage is TRBV2 and J usage is TRBJ1-5; the D gene is possibly TRBD1 (5 bases). From germline, CDR1 is SNHLY and CDR2 FYNNEI. V dropped 4 bases and J dropped 6 bases, with 10 bases sitting between them. This CDR3 comprises 13 residues. The CDR3: CASSVGVTQPQHF. Here the CDR3 DNA reads TGTGCCAGCAGTGTAGGGGTTACTCAGCCCCAGCATTTT.

This chain connects TRBV19 to TRBJ1-4, with a weak D call TRBD1 (6 bases). V lost 3 bases, J lost 8 bases, and 13 bases lay in between. In germline, CDR1 is LNHDA, CDR2 SQIVND (reference sequence). The CDR3 totals 14 residues. The CDR3 loop is CASSIRTDWEKLFF. The CDR3, as DNA: TGTGCCAGTAGTATTCGGACAGATTGGGAAAAACTGTTTTTT.

The rearrangement uses TRBV9 and TRBJ1-1; the D gene is possibly TRBD1 (6 bases). The CDR3 is 14 residues long. CDR1 and CDR2 from the germline V gene are SGDLS and YYNGEE. V lost 3 bases and J 5 bases, leaving 14 bases between the germline ends. Here the CDR3 DNA reads TGTGCCAGCAGCGCAGACAGGAGCAATACTGAAGCTTTCTTT. Translation: CASSADRSNTEAFF.

The J gene is TRBJ2-7, the V gene TRBV29-1; 12 bases match TRBD1. CDR3 length: 16 amino acids. CDR1 is SQVTM, CDR2 ANQGSEA, per germline. The ends lost 0 bases at V and 6 bases at J; junction bases unmatched: 9. The CDR3 protein is CSVEDSGGDRGPEQYF. The DNA of the CDR3 is TGCAGCGTTGAAGACTCTGGGGGGGACAGGGGGCCCGAGCAGTACTTC.

The rearrangement uses TRBV7-3 and TRBJ2-2, with D possibly matching TRBD2 (5 bases). With 6 bases removed from V and 6 bases from J, the gap between germline ends came to 8 bases. The CDR3 covers 12 residues. CDR1 is SGHTA and CDR2 is FQGTGA in the germline V gene. The CDR3 loop is CASRGLSGELFF. CDR3 nucleotides: TGTGCCAGCAGAGGACTCTCCGGGGAGCTGTTTTTT. Complete variable domain (other parts from reference TRBV7-3 and TRBJ2-2): GAGVSQTPSNKVTEKGKYVELRCDPISGHTALYWYRQSLGQGPEFLIYFQGTGAADDSGLPNDRFFAVRPEGSVSTLKIQRTERGDSAVYLCASRGLSGELFFGEGSRLTVL.

The chain couples TRBV7-3 to TRBJ1-2, with D possibly being TRBD1 (6 bases). Looked up from germline, CDR1 is SGHTA and CDR2 is FQGTGA. V lost 5 bases to trimming and J lost 8 bases, with 21 bases between them. The CDR3 extends over 15 amino acids. This CDR3 reads CASSRSGGLSMGYTF. In nucleotides, the CDR3 is TGTGCCAGCAGCCGAAGCGGGGGGCTTTCGATGGGCTACACCTTC.

This chain connects TRBV3-1 (or the pseudogene TRBV3-2) to TRBJ1-5; no reliable D call. Trimming took 4 bases from V and 0 from J, leaving 10 bases between them. Germline assignment: CDR1 LGHDT and CDR2 YNNKEL (reference sequence). The CDR3 spans 15 residues. DNA of the CDR3: TGTGCCAGCAGCCCCAGAGGGAATAGCAATCAGCCCCAGCATTTT. It is translated as CASSPRGNSNQPQHF.

The chain uses TRBV4-2 and TRBJ2-3, with 11 bases aligning to TRBD2. CDR3 length equals 17 residues. Germline V CDR1 and CDR2: LGHNA, YNFKEQ. The ends lost 4 bases at V and 2 bases at J; junction bases unmatched: 8. Here the CDR3 DNA reads TGTGCCAGCAGCCCCCTAGCGGGAGGCATCACCACAGATACGCAGTATTTT. Protein product: CASSPLAGGITTDTQYF.

V gene TRBV28 combines with J gene TRBJ1-1, with 10 bases lining up with TRBD1. Germline-derived CDR1 and CDR2 are MDHEN and SYDVKM. The junction had 8 bases not matched to a gene; V was cut back by 4 bases and J by 0 bases. This CDR3 is built from 17 residues. The CDR3 loop reads CASSSAGQGVMNTEAFF. The CDR3 nucleotides are TGTGCCAGCAGTTCCGCCGGACAGGGGGTCATGAACACTGAAGCTTTCTTT.

The gene calls are TRBV9 and TRBJ2-2; 11 positions match TRBD2. J was trimmed by 4 bases and V by 0 bases; bases with no gene match: 5. CDR1 and CDR2 from the germline V gene are SGDLS and YYNGEE. The CDR3 runs to 17 residues. CDR3 coding DNA: TGTGCCAGCAGCGTAGGGGGACTAGCGGACGCCACCGGGGAGCTGTTTTTT. Its protein product is CASSVGGLADATGELFF. The complete variable domain, with remaining parts taken from reference TRBV9 and TRBJ2-2, reads DSGVTQTPKHLITATGQRVTLRCSPRSGDLSVYWYQQSLDQGLQFLIQYYNGEERAKGNILERFSAQQFPDLHSELNLSSLELGDSALYFCASSVGGLADATGELFFGEGSRLTVL.

As concerns this clone: Other DNA sequences in this sample translate to the same CDR3. The J gene is TRBJ1-1, the V gene TRBV7-2; D unclear. This CDR3 comprises 15 residues. Germline V gene lookup returns CDR1 SGHTA and CDR2 FQGNSA. Trimming took 3 bases from V and 0 from J, leaving 11 bases between them. The DNA for the CDR3 is TGTGCCAGCAGCTTGGTCGCAGGTATGAACACTGAAGCTTTCTTT. Its translation is CASSLVAGMNTEAFF.

This clone has only one observation. J is TRBJ1-5 and V is TRBV6-2 or TRBV6-3, with 10 bases aligning to TRBD1. The CDR3 has 15 amino acids. Germline CDR1 and CDR2: MNHEY and SVGEGT. V gave up 4 bases and J gave up 3 bases; unmatched junction bases: 3. The CDR3 sequence is CASSSTGGFNQPQHF. CDR3 nucleotides: TGTGCCAGCAGTTCGACAGGGGGCTTCAATCAGCCCCAGCATTTT.

This chain links TRBV25-1 with TRBJ1-6; a weak D match, TRBD1 (6 bases). V shed 5 bases and J shed 5 bases, with 10 bases lying between them. There are 14 residues in the CDR3. Germline V lookup: CDR1 MGHDK, CDR2 SYGVNS. In nucleotides, the CDR3 is TGTGCCAGCAGTAGAGCAGGGGATAATTCACCCCTCCACTTT. Translation gives CASSRAGDNSPLHF.

This sequence joins TRBV11-1 and TRBJ1-1; D perhaps matches TRBD1 (6 bases). The germline gives CDR1 SGHAT, CDR2 FQDESV (reference sequence). The CDR3 sequence is 14 residues long. V gave up 5 bases and J gave up 4 bases, with 14 bases separating them. The CDR3 DNA sequence: TGTGCCAGCAGCCAACAGGGTGCGAGCACTGAAGCTTTCTTT. As protein: CASSQQGASTEAFF. Variable domain in full (rest from reference TRBV11-1 and TRBJ1-1): EAEVAQSPRYKITEKSQAVAFWCDPISGHATLYWYRQILGQGPELLVQFQDESVVDDSQLPKDRFSAERLKGVDSTLKIQPAELGDSAMYLCASSQQGASTEAFFGQGTRLTVV.

The V gene is TRBV7-9, the J gene TRBJ1-2, with D unclear. Germline-derived CDR1 and CDR2 are SEHNR and FQNEAQ (reference sequence). The ends were cut back, 1 base at V and 0 bases at J, with 12 bases in the middle. The CDR3 has 16 residues. The CDR3: CASSLGHGTANYGYTF. Here the CDR3 DNA reads TGTGCCAGCAGCTTAGGGCACGGCACAGCTAACTATGGCTACACCTTC.

This clone has just a few counts. The J gene is TRBJ1-2, the V gene TRBV7-8; 8 bases are a match to TRBD1. Trimming took 1 base from V and 1 from J; bases not matched to a gene: 11. CDR3 length equals 18 residues. Germline CDR1 reads SGHVS; CDR2 reads FQNEAQ. The CDR3 DNA follows: TGTGCCAGCAGCTTAGGTGGGGACAGGATAACCCTTAACTATGGCTACACCTTC. Protein sequence: CASSLGGDRITLNYGYTF. Complete variable domain (other parts from reference TRBV7-8 and TRBJ1-2): GAGVSQSPRYKVAKRGQDVALRCDPISGHVSLFWYQQALGQGPEFLTYFQNEAQLDKSGLPSDRFFAERPEGSVSTLKIQRTQQEDSAVYLCASSLGGDRITLNYGYTFGSGTRLTVV.

The CDR3 loop is CASSLNGAKETQYF. The CDR3 DNA is TGTGCCAGCAGCTTAAATGGGGCGAAGGAGACCCAGTACTTC. This chain connects TRBV7-3 to TRBJ2-5; possible D gene TRBD1, 5 bases. V was trimmed by 1 base and J by 5 bases, leaving 11 bases between them. The germline CDR1 and CDR2 sequences are SGHTA and FQGTGA. This CDR3 is built from 14 residues.

V and J are TRBV11-2 and TRBJ2-1; 8 nucleotides agree with TRBD2. The CDR3 covers 15 residues. Per germline, CDR1 SGHAT and CDR2 FQNNGV. The ends lost 6 bases at V and 7 bases at J; junction bases unmatched: 11. Here the CDR3 DNA reads TGTGCCAGCAGGATTCCCGGGAGGGGATTAAATGAGCAGTTCTTC. Translation: CASRIPGRGLNEQFF.

Here the CDR3 reads CATGGNYGYTF. The CDR3 nucleotides are TGTGCCACAGGGGGCAACTATGGCTACACCTTC. The chain couples TRBV2 to TRBJ1-2; 8 bases align to TRBD1. Germline CDR1 reads SNHLY; CDR2 reads FYNNEI. This CDR3 has 11 residues. V shed 10 bases and J 2 bases; nucleotides not matched to a gene: 0.

With regard to this clone: Other DNA sequences in this sample translate to the same CDR3. The V gene is TRBV18, the J gene TRBJ2-5; TRBD1 matches 10 bases. The germline CDR1 and CDR2 sequences are KGHSH and LQKENI. V shed 1 base, J shed 1 base, and the junction held 3 bases outside the gene matches. The CDR3 runs 16 residues. The CDR3 nucleotides read TGTGCCAGCTCACCACGGACAGGGGGTGGCCAAGAGACCCAGTACTTC. Amino acid sequence: CASSPRTGGGQETQYF.

The chain recombines TRBV11-2 with TRBJ2-1; D possibly corresponds to TRBD1 (6 bases). The germline gives CDR1 SGHAT, CDR2 FQNNGV. The length of the CDR3 is 14 residues. Trimming removed 7 bases from V and 5 bases from J, with 15 bases in between. The CDR3 is CASNTGPLNNEQFF. The CDR3 DNA reads TGTGCCAGCAACACAGGGCCTCTGAACAATGAGCAGTTCTTC.

V gene TRBV7-3 combines with J gene TRBJ2-3, with 7 bases lining up with TRBD2. Trimming at V came to 0 bases and at J to 0 bases, leaving 0 bases not matched to a gene. Germline loops: CDR1 SGHTA, CDR2 FQGTGA. The CDR3 covers 15 residues. CDR3 bases: TGTGCCAGCAGCTTAACGACTAGCAGCACAGATACGCAGTATTTT. Its translation: CASSLTTSSTDTQYF.

The rearrangement links TRBV9 to TRBJ2-2, with TRBD1 as a possible D gene (5 bases). Germline CDR1 is SGDLS and CDR2 is YYNGEE. The V end lost 3 bases, the J end lost 9 bases, and 9 bases lay between the germline ends. The CDR3 loop spans 12 amino acids. CDR3 loop: CASSGRARELFF. The CDR3 nucleotides are TGTGCCAGCAGCGGCAGGGCCCGGGAGCTGTTTTTT.

In its sample, this clone was seen many times. The chain has TRBV6-5 and TRBJ2-7; 11 bases map to TRBD2. The CDR3 covers 15 residues. Losses at the gene ends were 7 bases for V and 3 bases for J; bases not matched to a gene: 8. Germline V CDR1 and CDR2: MNHEY, SVGAGI. DNA for the CDR3: TGTGCCAGCACCTCGGGACTAGCGGACCGCTACGAGCAGTACTTC. The encoded protein is CASTSGLADRYEQYF.